This entry lists 15 T cell receptor beta chains sequenced from one sample in a study of blood T cell repertoires in COVID-19. Produced via immunoSEQ multiplex PCR; TCRdb's table is partial and in-frame only. The sample records about 310,000 clones, approximately 83% being singletons. The sample comprised PBMCs or T cells enriched from blood (not recorded which). Receptor source: a man under 40 who had recovered from COVID-19.

The CDR3 here is CASSPPGGFVRSGNTIYF. The CDR3 nucleotides are TGTGCCAGCTCACCACCGGGAGGATTTGTTCGCTCTGGAAACACCATATATTTT. The rearrangement joins TRBV18 to TRBJ1-3; D gene uncertain. Per germline, CDR1 KGHSH and CDR2 LQKENI. Trimming shortened V by 0 bases and J by 0 bases, and 15 bases separated the two germline ends. The CDR3 length is 18 residues.

This chain uses TRBV7-2 with TRBJ1-2; possible D gene TRBD1, 6 bases. CDR3 size: 14 residues. Between the trimmed V and J ends, which lost 5 bases and 0 bases, there was a span of 10 bases. Per germline, CDR1 SGHTA and CDR2 FQGNSA. The CDR3 is CASSTRTANYGYTF. The CDR3 DNA is TGTGCCAGCAGCACTCGGACAGCTAACTATGGCTACACCTTC.

The gene calls are TRBV5-4 and TRBJ2-5; D is possibly TRBD2 (5 bases). Between the trimmed V and J ends, which lost 4 bases and 5 bases, there was a span of 18 bases. The CDR3 extends over 15 amino acids. Germline assignment: CDR1 SGHNT and CDR2 YYREEE (reference sequence). CDR3 sequence (DNA): TGTGCCAGCAGCGGACGGGATGACCTGGGGGAGACCCAGTACTTC. It yields the protein CASSGRDDLGETQYF.

The gene calls are TRBV5-1 and TRBJ1-5; weak D call: TRBD1 (6 bases). The CDR3 is 13 amino acids. V shed 8 bases and J shed 3 bases, with 12 bases lying between them. Germline V lookup: CDR1 SGHRS, CDR2 YFSETQ. The CDR3 region has the DNA TGCGCCAGTCAGACAGGCCCCAATCAGCCCCAGCATTTT. It encodes CASQTGPNQPQHF.

The V gene is TRBV6-4, the J gene TRBJ2-6; perhaps TRBD1 as D (5 bases). Germline CDR1 MRHNA, CDR2 SNTAGT. Trimming took 6 bases from V and 0 from J, leaving 9 bases between them. The CDR3 spans 15 residues. CDR3 region: CASSPTASGANVLTF. The DNA of the CDR3 is TGTGCCAGCAGCCCGACAGCCTCTGGGGCCAACGTCCTGACTTTC.

This clone was counted a single time. The V and J genes are TRBV9 and TRBJ1-1; D may be TRBD1 (5 bases). The CDR3 consists of 17 residues. Germline CDR1 reads SGDLS; CDR2 reads YYNGEE. V lost 3 bases and J 2 bases, leaving 20 bases between the germline ends. CDR3 protein: CASSEPSKQALNTEAFF. The CDR3 nucleotides are TGTGCCAGCAGCGAGCCATCAAAACAGGCCTTAAACACTGAAGCTTTCTTT.

This clone was recorded only once. This rearrangement joins TRBV24-1 to TRBJ1-2, with 7 bases identical to TRBD1. V lost 2 bases and J lost 8; bases outside the gene matches: 7. The CDR3 length is 14 residues. The germline V gene has CDR1 KGHDR and CDR2 SFDVKD. The CDR3 region has the DNA TGTGCCACCAGTGATTCCCCACAGGGGCGAGGCTACACCTTC. It encodes CATSDSPQGRGYTF.

The chain links TRBV6-2 or TRBV6-3 to TRBJ1-1; the D is unclear. Trimming left V 2 bases short and J 11 bases short, with 24 bases between. The CDR3 has 16 amino acids. Germline CDR1 reads MNHEY; CDR2 reads SVGEGT. The CDR3 is CASSYPMKTRYGVAFF. The CDR3 coding sequence is TGTGCCAGCAGTTACCCCATGAAGACCCGGTACGGGGTTGCTTTCTTT.

The chain joins TRBV6-5 to TRBJ1-1, with D unresolved. The germline gives CDR1 MNHEY, CDR2 SVGAGI. CDR3 size: 15 residues. Deletions cut 2 bases from V and 1 base from J, with 11 bases between. The CDR3 reads CASSYTGGPNTEAFF. CDR3 bases: TGTGCCAGCAGTTACACCGGAGGCCCGAACACTGAAGCTTTCTTT.

CDR3 sequence: CAREWTGGSNEQYF. CDR3 DNA: TGTGCCAGGGAATGGACAGGGGGCTCAAACGAGCAGTACTTC. The chain links TRBV9 to TRBJ2-7; 11 bases are a match to TRBD1. The J segment lost 5 bases and the V segment lost 8 bases, leaving 9 bases of the junction unmatched. Germline V gives CDR1 SGDLS, CDR2 YYNGEE. This CDR3 spans 14 amino acids.

V usage is TRBV7-9 and J usage is TRBJ1-6; 8 bases align to TRBD1. The CDR3 has 14 residues. The V gene's germline CDR1 is SEHNR and CDR2 FQNEAQ (reference sequence). J gave up 8 bases and V 5 bases, and 5 bases lay outside the gene matches. The DNA for the CDR3 is TGTGCCAGCAGCATGACAGGGGTTGATTCACCCCTCCACTTT. This encodes CASSMTGVDSPLHF. The whole variable domain, filled in from reference TRBV7-9 and TRBJ1-6, reads DTGVSQNPRHKITKRGQNVTFRCDPISEHNRLYWYRQTLGQGPEFLTYFQNEAQLEKSRLLSDRFSAERPKGSFSTLEIQRTEQGDSAMYLCASSMTGVDSPLHFGNGTRLTVT.

The chain joins TRBV3-1 (or the pseudogene TRBV3-2) to TRBJ2-2; TRBD2 matches at 11 bases. CDR1 LGHDT and CDR2 YNNKEL come from the germline V gene (reference sequence). This CDR3 is 16 amino acids long. Germline trimming cut 8 bases from V and 5 bases from J; bases unmatched to any gene: 10. The CDR3 region has the DNA TGTGCCAGCCGACTAGCGGGGATCTCGAGGACCGGGGAGCTGTTTTTT. This gives the protein CASRLAGISRTGELFF.

The J gene is TRBJ1-2, the V gene TRBV9, with TRBD1 matching 10 bases. Losses at the gene ends were 2 bases for V and 8 bases for J; bases not matched to a gene: 6. The CDR3 spans 14 residues. The germline V gene has CDR1 SGDLS and CDR2 YYNGEE. CDR3 sequence: CASSVRDRGSGYTF. CDR3 in DNA: TGTGCCAGCAGCGTCCGGGACAGGGGATCGGGCTACACCTTC.

The chain joins TRBV18 to TRBJ1-2; 9 bases fit TRBD1. V was pared by 8 bases and J by 4 bases, with 8 bases of the junction left unmatched. CDR3 length: 14 amino acids. The V gene's germline CDR1 is KGHSH and CDR2 LQKENI. The CDR3 here is CASQPRDRVYGYTF. The DNA of the CDR3 is TGTGCCAGCCAACCCCGGGACAGGGTCTATGGCTACACCTTC. Full variable domain (remainder filled in from reference TRBV18 and TRBJ1-2): NAGVMQNPRHLVRRRGQEARLRCSPMKGHSHVYWYRQLPEEGLKFMVYLQKENIIDESGMPKERFSAEFPKEGPSILRIQQVVRGDSAAYFCASQPRDRVYGYTFGSGTRLTVV.

The chain joins TRBV7-3 to TRBJ2-5, with 9 nucleotides matching TRBD2. This CDR3 region has 16 residues. J was trimmed by 1 base and V by 2 bases; bases with no gene match: 5. The germline V gene has CDR1 SGHTA and CDR2 FQGTGA. CDR3 coding DNA: TGTGCCAGCAGCTTAGGCCTAGCGGGAAGCCAAGAGACCCAGTACTTC. Its protein is CASSLGLAGSQETQYF.